The source of this T cell receptor beta chain is a study of beta chain features in type 1 diabetes. V gave up 0 bases and J gave up 8 bases, with 9 bases separating them. The length of the CDR3 is 13 residues. Sequenced material consisted of expressed TCRB transcripts (all of the isolated RNA was reverse transcribed). The repertoire was sequenced with immunoSEQ multiplex PCR; TCRdb's copy has only in-frame clones and lacks some. The table has some 150,000 clones, roughly 9.7% seen once. Sequences were obtained from central memory CD4+ T cells from blood. This sequence originates from a woman aged 40 to 55 in good health. This chain uses TRBV5-3 with TRBJ2-1; D gene unclear. TRBV5-3 has ORF status, its function being uncertain. CDR3 bases: TGTGCCAGAAGCTTGGGAGTAACGGATGAGCAGTTCTTC. This gives the protein CARSLGVTDEQFF.